These 25 T cell receptor beta chains were all obtained from the same sample, sequenced in a study of T cell responses to AZD1222 COVID-19 vaccine. Profiling relied on immunoSEQ multiplex PCR, and the TCRdb table lists in-frame clones only, not all of them. The data show fewer than 150,000 clones, with 80% to 90% seen just once and 1.9% held by the top ten. This specimen consisted of peripheral blood, obtained on day 0 of AZD1222 vaccination. These receptors were obtained from an adult in good health.

V gene TRBV5-1 combines with J gene TRBJ1-1, with D unclear. This CDR3 comprises 14 residues. Germline CDR1 is SGHRS and CDR2 is YFSETQ. Trimming took off 5 bases at V and 3 bases at J, with 14 bases between the two ends. The CDR3 DNA reads as TGCGCCAGCAGTCTGGCCCCGAGGGACACTGAAGCTTTCTTT. It codes for CASSLAPRDTEAFF.

This chain uses TRBV7-9 with TRBJ2-1; 10 bases fit TRBD1. The CDR3 covers 14 residues. Germline V CDR1 and CDR2: SEHNR, FQNEAQ (reference sequence). V was pared by 5 bases and J by 9 bases, with 7 bases of the junction left unmatched. Written as DNA, the CDR3 is TGTGCCAGCAGCACCGGGACAGGGGTTCCTGAGCAGTTCTTC. Translated: CASSTGTGVPEQFF.

The CDR3 loop reads CASSGAGPFSEQFF. Written as DNA, the CDR3 is TGTGCCAGCAGTGGAGCGGGCCCTTTTAGTGAGCAGTTCTTC. The genes are TRBV6-1 and TRBJ2-1; maybe TRBD2 (6 bases). CDR1 and CDR2 (germline): MNHNS, SASEGT. This CDR3 is built from 14 residues. Deletions cut 4 bases from V and 9 bases from J, with 16 bases between.

This clone was recorded only once. The J gene is TRBJ2-1, the V gene TRBV19, with a tentative D call TRBD1 (5 bases). CDR3 length equals 12 residues. The V end lost 2 bases, the J end lost 8 bases, and 7 bases lay between the germline ends. Germline V gene sequence: CDR1 LNHDA, CDR2 SQIVND (reference sequence). CDR3 nucleotides: TGTGCCAGTAGTATAAGGGGCGATGAGCAGTTCTTC. Translation gives CASSIRGDEQFF.

This chain links TRBV7-2 with TRBJ1-5; TRBD1 aligns across 7 bases. The CDR3 runs 14 residues. Trimming cost V 3 bases and J 7 bases; bases outside gene matches: 6. Germline V gene sequence: CDR1 SGHTA, CDR2 FQGNSA. CDR3 sequence: CASSFNRGEQPQHF. The CDR3 DNA reads TGTGCCAGCAGCTTTAACAGGGGTGAACAGCCCCAGCATTTT.

Remarks on this clone: This specimen includes other DNA sequences encoding the same CDR3. The chain combines TRBV29-1 with TRBJ1-1, with 11 nucleotides matching TRBD1. CDR1 and CDR2 (germline): SQVTM, ANQGSEA. V lost 5 bases to trimming and J lost 5 bases; unmatched junction nucleotides: 4. The length of the CDR3 is 13 residues. CDR3 bases: TGCAGCGTTCGGACAGGGGGCGGAACTGAAGCTTTCTTT. This codes for CSVRTGGGTEAFF. Filled out from reference TRBV29-1 and TRBJ1-1, the complete variable domain reads SAVISQKPSRDICQRGTSLTIQCQVDSQVTMMFWYRQQPGQSLTLIATANQGSEATYESGFVIDKFPISRPNLTFSTLTVSNMSPEDSSIYLCSVRTGGGTEAFFGQGTRLTVV.

The chain is built from TRBV7-2 and TRBJ1-2; possible D gene TRBD1, 5 bases. The CDR3 is 14 residues long. The V end was cut by 1 base, the J end by 4 bases, with 10 bases between. Germline V lookup: CDR1 SGHTA, CDR2 FQGNSA. CDR3 region: CASSLELGGYGYTF. CDR3 bases: TGTGCCAGCAGCTTAGAGCTGGGGGGCTATGGCTACACCTTC.

V usage is TRBV20-1 and J usage is TRBJ1-1; no clear D gene. CDR3 length: 12 residues. Looked up from germline, CDR1 is DFQATT and CDR2 is SNEGSKA (reference sequence). Deletions cut 3 bases from V and 4 bases from J, with 9 bases between. CDR3 DNA sequence: TGCAGTGCTAGTGTTAGCGTCACTGAAGCTTTCTTT. Its protein product is CSASVSVTEAFF.

The chain is built from TRBV14 and TRBJ1-1; tentative D call: TRBD1 (5 bases). The V and J ends lost 3 bases and 3 bases respectively, with 11 bases between them. Germline V gives CDR1 SGHDN, CDR2 FVKESK. The CDR3 spans 14 residues. The CDR3 DNA sequence: TGTGCCAGCAGCCACCTTAGGGACCACACTGAAGCTTTCTTT. Translating gives CASSHLRDHTEAFF.

CDR3 bases: TGCGCCAGCAGCAGGACGGACAGGGGCGGAGGCTACACCTTC. Its translation is CASSRTDRGGGYTF. V and J are TRBV5-1 and TRBJ1-2; TRBD1 matches 9 bases. The V gene's germline CDR1 is SGHRS and CDR2 YFSETQ. The CDR3 runs to 14 residues. V gave up 4 bases and J gave up 8 bases; unmatched junction bases: 9.

The chain carries TRBV25-1 and TRBJ1-2, with unresolved D. The CDR3 totals 14 residues. Germline assignment: CDR1 MGHDK and CDR2 SYGVNS. Trimming left V 1 base short and J 8 bases short, with 14 bases between. CDR3 region: CASSESLYGTGYTF. The CDR3 DNA reads as TGTGCCAGCAGTGAATCTCTCTATGGCACAGGCTACACCTTC.

The rearrangement uses TRBV15 and TRBJ1-4; a weak D match, TRBD1 (6 bases). Deletions cut 9 bases from V and 6 bases from J, with 23 bases between. The germline gives CDR1 LNHNV, CDR2 YYDKDF (reference sequence). This CDR3 spans 16 amino acids. The CDR3 protein is CATNPGRGAGDEKLFF. The CDR3, as DNA: TGTGCCACTAACCCGGGTCGGGGGGCGGGTGATGAAAAACTGTTTTTT.

The chain employs TRBV28 and TRBJ2-5; D is perhaps TRBD1 (6 bases). Germline V gives CDR1 MDHEN, CDR2 SYDVKM. The length of the CDR3 is 14 residues. Between the trimmed V and J ends, which lost 6 bases and 2 bases, there was a span of 13 bases. The CDR3 bases are TGTGCCAGCAGCAGAGACAGGATTCAAGAGACCCAGTACTTC. Its protein product is CASSRDRIQETQYF.

This clone occurred once. The gene calls are TRBV6-5 and TRBJ1-1; TRBD1 matches at 8 bases. V dropped 6 bases and J dropped 5; count of bases not matched to a gene: 5. The CDR3 runs 13 residues. Looked up from germline, CDR1 is MNHEY and CDR2 is SVGAGI. DNA of the CDR3: TGTGCCAGCAGGAAGAACAGGGGGACTGAAGCTTTCTTT. Protein: CASRKNRGTEAFF.

The J gene is TRBJ1-1, the V gene TRBV29-1; the D is unclear. The germline V and J ends were trimmed by 3 bases and 5 bases, with 7 bases remaining between them. Germline loops: CDR1 SQVTM, CDR2 ANQGSEA. This CDR3 has 11 residues. The CDR3 nucleotides are TGCAGCGTTGAGTGGGAAACTGAAGCTTTCTTT. Protein product: CSVEWETEAFF.

The chain joins TRBV10-3 to TRBJ1-1, with TRBD1 as a possible D gene (5 bases). The V end lost 4 bases, the J end lost 3 bases, and 9 bases lay between the germline ends. Germline V gives CDR1 ENHRY, CDR2 SYGVKD. This CDR3 spans 13 amino acids. The chain's CDR3 is CAISGWGDTEAFF. CDR3 coding DNA: TGTGCCATCAGTGGGTGGGGCGACACTGAAGCTTTCTTT.

This chain uses TRBV6-5 with TRBJ2-7; D may be TRBD1 or TRBD2 (5 bases each). From germline, CDR1 is MNHEY and CDR2 SVGAGI. CDR3 length: 14 residues. The V end was cut by 8 bases, the J end by 2 bases, with 16 bases between. CDR3 nucleotide sequence: TGTGCCAGCGGATTGGGACGGCTAACCTACGAGCAGTACTTC. Its translation: CASGLGRLTYEQYF.

Notes on this clone: The junction departs from the called germline gene at one end, perhaps through a read error. This chain uses TRBV5-1 with TRBJ2-7, with TRBD2 as a possible D gene (7 bases). The CDR3 covers 14 residues. CDR1 and CDR2 from the germline V gene are SGHRS and YFSETQ. Here the CDR3 DNA reads TGCGCCAGCACCTTGGGAGGGGGGTCCTACGAGCAGTACTTC. Translating it yields CASTLGGGSYEQYF. Full variable domain (remainder filled in from reference TRBV5-1 and TRBJ2-7): KAGVTQTPRYLIKTRGQQVTLSCSPISGHRSVSWYQQTPGQGLQFLFEYFSETQRNKGNFPGRFSGRQFSNSRSEMNVSTLELGDSALYLCASTLGGGSYEQYFGPGTRLTVT.

CDR3 sequence (DNA): TGTGCCAGCAGTGAACCAGGACAGGCCCACTACGAGCAGTACTTC. Its translation is CASSEPGQAHYEQYF. The rearrangement joins TRBV6-1 to TRBJ2-7; 7 positions agree with TRBD1. Germline CDR1 reads MNHNS; CDR2 reads SASEGT. With 2 bases clipped from V and 3 bases from J, the junction kept 7 bases outside the gene matches. The CDR3 has 15 residues.

This chain joins TRBV2 and TRBJ1-4; the match to TRBD1 covers 8 bases. The CDR3 spans 15 residues. J was trimmed by 3 bases and V by 2 bases; bases with no gene match: 2. Germline CDR1 reads SNHLY; CDR2 reads FYNNEI. The DNA of the CDR3 is TGTGCCAGCAGTGAACAGGGGGCACCTAATGAAAAACTGTTTTTT. Its protein product is CASSEQGAPNEKLFF.

The rearrangement links TRBV2 to TRBJ2-2; D is possibly TRBD2 (5 bases). Trimming removed 7 bases from V and 2 bases from J, with 14 bases in between. Looked up from germline, CDR1 is SNHLY and CDR2 is FYNNEI. CDR3 length: 15 residues. CDR3 residues: CASMTFSVNTGELFF. The CDR3 bases are TGTGCCAGCATGACGTTTAGCGTAAACACCGGGGAGCTGTTTTTT.

The chain uses TRBV19 and TRBJ1-6; D remains unclear. Looked up from germline, CDR1 is LNHDA and CDR2 is SQIVND (reference sequence). This CDR3 region has 14 residues. V was pared by 5 bases and J by 10 bases, with 15 bases between. CDR3 in amino acids: CASSLGLAGSPLHF. The CDR3 DNA reads TGTGCCAGTAGTTTGGGGTTGGCTGGGTCACCCCTCCACTTT.

For the CDR3, the DNA is TGTGCCAGCAGTTTACCCGGGACAGGGGGGAATTCACCCCTCCACTTT. As protein: CASSLPGTGGNSPLHF. The genes are TRBV6-2 or TRBV6-3 and TRBJ1-6, with 11 positions matching TRBD1. J was trimmed by 7 bases and V by 4 bases; bases with no gene match: 6. The CDR3 contains 16 residues. CDR1 MNHEY and CDR2 SVGEGT come from the germline V gene.

The chain combines TRBV7-9 with TRBJ1-2; 8 bases agree with TRBD1. The CDR3 length is 13 residues. With 7 bases clipped from V and 7 bases from J, the junction kept 8 bases outside the gene matches. CDR1 is SEHNR, CDR2 FQNEAQ, per germline (reference sequence). CDR3 DNA: TGTGCCAGCAAAACCGGGACAGGCGGTGGCTACACCTTC. It translates to CASKTGTGGGYTF. Variable domain in full (rest from reference TRBV7-9 and TRBJ1-2): DTGVSQNPRHKITKRGQNVTFRCDPISEHNRLYWYRQTLGQGPEFLTYFQNEAQLEKSRLLSDRFSAERPKGSFSTLEIQRTEQGDSAMYLCASKTGTGGGYTFGSGTRLTVV.

This sequence joins TRBV7-9 and TRBJ2-3; D is uncertain. Looked up from germline, CDR1 is SEHNR and CDR2 is FQNEAQ (reference sequence). V was cut by 5 bases and J by 2 bases, with 14 bases left in between. The CDR3 spans 15 residues. CDR3 sequence: CASSPRDTITDTQYF. CDR3 nucleotide sequence: TGTGCCAGCAGCCCCCGTGATACCATCACAGATACGCAGTATTTT.